The 19 T cell receptor beta chains below all came from one sample that was sequenced in a study of T-cell reconstitution after alpha-beta-depleted transplantation in children. TCRbeta library construction was performed incorporating unique molecular identifiers. TCRdb re-derived calls from the PCR reads in MiXCR, one entry per CDR3 protein. Here the sample spans roughly 400,000 distinct CDR3 sequences, over 40% being singletons. The material sequenced was PBMCs, taken before TCRalphabeta/CD19-depleted stem cell transplant. The receptor source for this set is a girl aged 2 to 10 with aplastic anemia, due to receive a stem cell transplant.

This clonotype was seen only a few times. The chain employs TRBV20-1 and TRBJ2-1, with D uncertain. V lost 6 bases and J lost 5, with 14 bases in between. CDR1 is DFQATT and CDR2 is SNEGSKA in the germline V gene (reference sequence). This CDR3 spans 13 amino acids. DNA for the CDR3: TGCAGTGCCGCGTTAGGACCAGACAATGAGCAGTTCTTC. This codes for CSAALGPDNEQFF.

The chain is built from TRBV19 and TRBJ2-1; D remains ambiguous. The CDR3 sequence is 13 residues long. V was shortened by 6 bases and J by 7 bases, with 13 bases between the two germline ends. Germline V gives CDR1 LNHDA, CDR2 SQIVND (reference sequence). CDR3 protein: CASSSAYENEQFF. CDR3 coding DNA: TGTGCCAGTAGCTCCGCCTACGAGAATGAGCAGTTCTTC.

The chain couples TRBV7-6 to TRBJ2-3; 8 bases match TRBD1. The junction had 13 bases not matched to a gene; V was cut back by 2 bases and J by 3 bases. The CDR3 covers 18 residues. Germline V lookup: CDR1 SGHVS, CDR2 FNYEAQ. Here the CDR3 reads CASSLPLQGATRTDTQYF. The DNA of the CDR3 is TGTGCCAGCAGCTTACCACTCCAGGGGGCTACCAGAACAGATACGCAGTATTTT.

This chain joins TRBV5-6 and TRBJ2-5, with TRBD1 identical over 9 bases. The length of the CDR3 is 15 residues. After removal of 0 bases from V and 3 bases from J, the junction contained 3 bases not matched to a gene. Germline lookup yields CDR1 SGHDT and CDR2 YYEEEE. For the CDR3, the DNA is TGTGCCAGCAGCTTGGCCAGGACAGGGGAAGAGACCCAGTACTTC. It specifies CASSLARTGEETQYF.

The CDR3 bases are TGCAGCGCCGTTTCGCGGGAGAAAGATACGCAGTATTTT. Translation: CSAVSREKDTQYF. The chain links TRBV29-1 to TRBJ2-3, with 7 bases matching TRBD2. Germline CDR1 and CDR2: SQVTM and ANQGSEA. This CDR3 is 13 amino acids long. With 7 bases clipped from V and 5 bases from J, the junction kept 9 bases outside the gene matches.

The CDR3 nucleotides are TGCAGTGCTAGAAAGGTAGCTAGCGGTACCTACGAGCAGTACTTC. It translates to CSARKVASGTYEQYF. The chain employs TRBV20-1 and TRBJ2-7; 7 bases are shared with TRBD2. Per the germline V gene, CDR1 is DFQATT and CDR2 is SNEGSKA (reference sequence). The CDR3 is 15 amino acids. With 2 bases clipped from V and 2 bases from J, the junction kept 9 bases outside the gene matches.

Ten or more counts support this clonotype. The rearrangement uses TRBV13 and TRBJ2-5; the D gene is possibly TRBD2 (5 bases). This CDR3 is built from 14 residues. With 5 bases removed from V and 5 bases from J, the gap between germline ends came to 15 bases. Germline V gene lookup returns CDR1 PRHDT and CDR2 FYEKMQ (reference sequence). The CDR3, as DNA: TGTGCCAGCAGCCGCAAGGCTGGGGAGGAGACCCAGTACTTC. Its protein product is CASSRKAGEETQYF.

The chain recombines TRBV5-1 with TRBJ2-5, with TRBD1 identical over 10 bases. The length of the CDR3 is 18 residues. The germline CDR1 and CDR2 sequences are SGHRS and YFSETQ. Trimming took 4 bases from V and 1 from J; bases not matched to a gene: 13. The CDR3: CASSPGQGSERSQETQYF. In DNA form, the CDR3 reads TGCGCCAGCAGCCCGGGACAGGGGAGCGAGAGGAGCCAAGAGACCCAGTACTTC.

This clonotype occurred a few times. The V and J genes are TRBV7-9 and TRBJ2-5, with 7 bases that match TRBD2. Germline trimming cut 4 bases from V and 4 bases from J; bases unmatched to any gene: 6. CDR1 and CDR2 from the germline V gene are SEHNR and FQNEAQ (reference sequence). This CDR3 spans 14 amino acids. As DNA, the CDR3 is TGTGCCAGCAGCTCCTCCGGGGAGGGAGAGACCCAGTACTTC. This codes for CASSSSGEGETQYF.

The V gene is TRBV6-1, the J gene TRBJ2-7; the D gene is possibly TRBD1 (6 bases). CDR1 is MNHNS, CDR2 SASEGT, per germline. The germline V and J ends were trimmed by 5 bases and 2 bases, with 13 bases remaining between them. This CDR3 contains 14 residues. CDR3: CASSPRTVPYEQYF. CDR3 sequence (DNA): TGTGCCAGCAGTCCCCGGACAGTCCCCTACGAGCAGTACTTC.

The rearrangement links TRBV29-1 to TRBJ1-3; D call uncertain. With 4 bases removed from V and 1 base from J, the gap between germline ends came to 8 bases. Germline CDR1 and CDR2: SQVTM and ANQGSEA. The CDR3 runs 13 residues. The CDR3 spells CSVVVGSGNTIYF. Here the CDR3 DNA reads TGCAGCGTTGTCGTCGGATCTGGAAACACCATATATTTT.

The chain links TRBV7-3 to TRBJ2-5, with 10 bases identical to TRBD1. The CDR3 sequence is 14 residues long. Germline assignment: CDR1 SGHTA and CDR2 FQGTGA. Unmatched junction bases numbered 5, after V lost 5 bases and J lost 5 bases. The CDR3 loop reads CASSADRGSETQYF. In nucleotides, the CDR3 is TGTGCCAGCAGCGCGGACAGGGGGTCTGAGACCCAGTACTTC. The entire variable domain, with the rest obtained from reference TRBV7-3 and TRBJ2-5, is as follows: GAGVSQTPSNKVTEKGKYVELRCDPISGHTALYWYRQSLGQGPEFLIYFQGTGAADDSGLPNDRFFAVRPEGSVSTLKIQRTERGDSAVYLCASSADRGSETQYFGPGTRLLVL.

The CDR3 here is CASSLPGPHYGYTF. CDR3 in DNA: TGTGCCAGCAGCTTACCTGGACCGCATTATGGCTACACCTTC. V is TRBV7-9 and J is TRBJ1-2; D not resolved. CDR3 length: 14 amino acids. The germline V and J ends were trimmed by 2 bases and 5 bases, with 12 bases remaining between them. CDR1 and CDR2 from the germline V gene are SEHNR and FQNEAQ (reference sequence).

J is TRBJ2-7 and V is TRBV6-6; D gene unclear. The CDR3 is 12 amino acids. The V end lost 2 bases, the J end lost 3 bases, and 5 bases lay between the germline ends. Germline CDR1 and CDR2: MNHNY and SVGAGI (reference sequence). This CDR3 reads CASSYSHYEQYF. For the CDR3, the DNA is TGTGCCAGCAGTTACAGTCACTACGAGCAGTACTTC.

This clonotype was counted at least ten times. CDR3 region: CASSRTSGYNEQFF. As DNA, the CDR3 is TGTGCCAGCAGCCGGACTAGCGGTTACAATGAGCAGTTCTTC. The genes are TRBV7-2 and TRBJ2-1; 10 bases line up with TRBD2. The junction had 2 bases not matched to a gene; V was cut back by 5 bases and J by 4 bases. Germline lookup yields CDR1 SGHTA and CDR2 FQGNSA. The CDR3 loop spans 14 amino acids.

J is TRBJ2-1 and V is TRBV15; D gene uncertain. Trimming removed 1 base at V and 7 bases at J, with 5 bases between. The CDR3 extends over 12 amino acids. In germline, CDR1 is LNHNV, CDR2 YYDKDF (reference sequence). The CDR3 here is CATSRGVNEQFF. The DNA for the CDR3 is TGTGCCACCAGCAGAGGGGTGAATGAGCAGTTCTTC.

This chain connects TRBV3-1 to TRBJ2-4; the match to TRBD2 covers 12 bases. Looked up from germline, CDR1 is LGHDT and CDR2 is YNNKEL (reference sequence). V shed 3 bases and J 0 bases; nucleotides not matched to a gene: 6. This CDR3 is 18 amino acids long. The CDR3 spells CASSHRTSGKLAKNIQYF. The CDR3 DNA follows: TGTGCCAGCAGCCACCGGACTAGCGGGAAACTAGCCAAAAACATTCAGTACTTC.

The rearrangement joins TRBV7-8 to TRBJ2-1, with TRBD2 matching 9 bases. The CDR3 has 17 residues. Trimming removed 1 base from V and 4 bases from J; junction bases left unmatched: 8. CDR1 is SGHVS, CDR2 FQNEAQ, per germline. As DNA, the CDR3 is TGTGCCAGCAGCTTAGGGCGGGCTAGCGGGAAATACAATGAGCAGTTCTTC. Its translation: CASSLGRASGKYNEQFF.

The J gene is TRBJ1-5, the V gene TRBV11-2; D not resolved. The CDR3 runs to 12 residues. V lost 5 bases to trimming and J lost 10 bases, with 12 bases between them. Germline CDR1 is SGHAT and CDR2 is FQNNGV. CDR3 sequence (DNA): TGTGCCAGCAGCCCGGAGGTGGGTCCCCAGCATTTT. Its translation: CASSPEVGPQHF.